This entry features one T cell receptor (beta chain) sequence. The junction had 5 bases not matched to a gene; V was cut back by 5 bases and J by 7 bases. The CDR3 is 14 amino acids. Germline-derived CDR1 and CDR2 are SGHRS and YFSETQ. Per the original methods: Cell counts per sample came from amplifying reference gene primers. The repertoire was sequenced with immunoSEQ multiplex PCR; TCRdb's copy has only in-frame clones and lacks some. That table gives V, J and clone size, and the DNA gave D and trimming. The sample lists about 460,000 clones; less than 90% were seen once. Participants were aged about 18 to 90 years, lived in 20 to 25 US areas, and enrolled virtually. The study assigned cohorts using participant-reported clinical history. Recovered participants had two consecutive negative NP/OP PCR tests, healthcare professional clearance, or symptom resolution. These data originate in a study of blood T cell repertoires in COVID-19.

V usage is TRBV5-1 and J usage is TRBJ1-6, with 8 bases fitting TRBD1. The sequencing sample was made of PBMCs or T cells enriched from blood (not recorded which). The receptor was derived from a woman aged 55-70 years who had recovered from COVID-19. CDR3 amino acids: CASSGTGVNSPLHF. In DNA, the CDR3 is TGCGCCAGCAGTGGGACAGGCGTGAATTCACCCCTCCACTTT.